A selection of T cell receptor beta chains follows, all from one sample in a study of blood T cells in healthy people across ages. TCRdb analysed the 5' RACE reads with MiXCR anew, one entry per CDR3 protein. This table holds about 1.5 million distinct CDR3 sequences, about 42% found once. The sample taken for sequencing was blood. All receptors come from a woman between 18 and 30 years old in good health. Each CDR3 is given with its conserved first and last residue. Fields, in order: J gene, D gene, clone size, V gene, CDR3 protein, CDR3 DNA. A D gene is named only where the DNA matches it firmly. Size values are once, few and many counts, or a class for expanded clones, and some rows have none.

TRBJ1-2,NA,NA,TRBV7-9,CASSSYDGSNYGYTF,TGTGCCAGCAGCTCTTACGACGGCAGTAACTATGGCTACACCTTC
TRBJ2-1,NA,NA,TRBV15,CATSMISGRGEQFF,TGTGCCACCAGCATGATATCGGGCCGCGGTGAGCAGTTCTTC
TRBJ2-2,NA,NA,TRBV7-9,CASGLARDNTGELFF,TGTGCCAGCGGCTTAGCCAGGGACAACACCGGGGAGCTGTTTTTT
TRBJ2-2,NA,NA,TRBV2,CASSLGGEPNTGELFF,TGTGCCAGCAGTCTAGGGGGGGAGCCGAACACCGGGGAGCTGTTTTTT
TRBJ1-1,NA,NA,TRBV19,CASSIRPGHPAMNTEAFF,TGTGCCAGTAGTATACGTCCGGGACACCCCGCAATGAACACTGAAGCTTTCTTT
TRBJ1-2,NA,NA,TRBV7-9,CASSLELTGGSGYTF,TGTGCCAGCAGCTTAGAATTAACAGGTGGTTCTGGCTACACCTTC
TRBJ1-5,NA,few,TRBV2,CASRLRDHSNQPQHF,TGTGCCAGCAGACTAAGGGACCATAGCAATCAGCCCCAGCATTTT
TRBJ2-7,NA,NA,TRBV7-2,CASSLQGISSNEQYF,TGTGCCAGCAGCTTACAAGGAATTAGTTCCAACGAGCAGTACTTC
TRBJ2-1,TRBD2,few,TRBV29-1,CSVGTSGFYEQFF,TGCAGCGTTGGGACTAGCGGGTTCTATGAGCAGTTCTTC
TRBJ2-3,NA,NA,TRBV7-2,CASSRDVRDTQYF,TGTGCCAGCAGCAGGGACGTTCGAGATACGCAGTATTTT
TRBJ1-1,NA,NA,TRBV10-2,CASSESGVENTEAFF,TGCGCCAGCAGTGAGAGTGGGGTAGAGAACACTGAAGCTTTCTTT
TRBJ1-1,NA,NA,TRBV10-3,CAISEPADIPEAFF,TGTGCCATCAGTGAGCCCGCAGACATTCCTGAAGCTTTCTTT
TRBJ2-3,NA,few,TRBV7-2,CASSQRTGGSTDTQYF,TGTGCCAGCAGCCAGAGGACCGGGGGATCCACAGATACGCAGTATTTT
TRBJ2-1,NA,NA,TRBV27,CASSKTSAFEQFF,TGTGCCAGCAGTAAGACTAGTGCGTTTGAGCAGTTCTTC
TRBJ2-2,TRBD2,NA,TRBV27,CASSSMGLAVNTGELFF,TGTGCCAGCAGCTCCATGGGGCTAGCGGTGAACACCGGGGAGCTGTTTTTT
TRBJ1-5,NA,NA,TRBV9,CASSAQGGGNQPQHF,TGTGCCAGCAGCGCACAGGGAGGGGGTAATCAGCCCCAGCATTTT
TRBJ2-7,TRBD2,NA,TRBV10-3,CAIQGTSGYNEQYF,TGTGCCATCCAGGGGACTAGCGGATACAATGAGCAGTACTTC
TRBJ1-1,NA,NA,TRBV11-2,CASSRDGAGTEAFF,TGTGCCAGCAGCCGGGACGGGGCGGGCACTGAAGCTTTCTTT
TRBJ1-1,TRBD1,NA,TRBV20-1,CSALDRGRTEAFF,TGCAGTGCCCTCGACAGGGGAAGGACTGAAGCTTTCTTT
TRBJ2-4,TRBD2,few,TRBV18,CASSPQAGDANIQYF,TGTGCCAGCTCACCGCAAGCGGGAGACGCTAACATTCAGTACTTC
TRBJ2-5,TRBD1,once,TRBV5-1,CASIYRQGQETQYF,TGCGCCAGCATCTACCGACAGGGTCAAGAGACCCAGTACTTC
TRBJ1-1,NA,NA,TRBV7-8,CASSLDEGWNTEAFF,TGTGCCAGCAGCTTAGACGAGGGGTGGAACACTGAAGCTTTCTTT